The next 25 T cell receptor beta chains were all read from a single sample in a study of CD8+ T cells in alopecia areata. Reverse transcription of extracted RNA yielded cDNA, which provided the sequencing template. Generated by immunoSEQ multiplex PCR, the TCRdb table keeps only in-frame clones and is missing some. The sample yields a few hundred thousand clones, under 80% seen once. The input for sequencing was CD4+ T cells sorted from blood, taken at week 0. The receptors were gathered from a human donor with alopecia areata.

This sequence joins TRBV30 and TRBJ2-3; 8 positions match TRBD2. Germline loops: CDR1 GTSNPN, CDR2 SVGIG (reference sequence). Trimming at V came to 0 bases and at J to 8 bases, leaving 4 bases not matched to a gene. This CDR3 is 13 amino acids long. In DNA form, the CDR3 reads TGTGCCTGGAGTGTCGTCGGGGGGGGTACGCAGTATTTT. This codes for CAWSVVGGGTQYF. The full variable domain, with the rest looked up from reference TRBV30 and TRBJ2-3, is SQTIHQWPATLVQPVGSPLSLECTVEGTSNPNLYWYRQAAGRGLQLLFYSVGIGQISSEVPQNLSASRPQDRQFILSSKKLLLSDSGFYLCAWSVVGGGTQYFGPGTRLTVL.

V and J are TRBV6-6 and TRBJ2-5, with no clear D. The CDR3 consists of 12 residues. Germline V gene data show CDR1 as MNHNY and CDR2 as SVGAGI (reference sequence). Trimming shortened V by 6 bases and J by 1 base, and 6 bases separated the two germline ends. Here the CDR3 reads CASSPGQETQYF. Here the CDR3 DNA reads TGTGCCAGCAGCCCCGGCCAAGAGACCCAGTACTTC.

The chain couples TRBV7-2 to TRBJ2-4; 7 bases match TRBD1. The CDR3 runs to 14 residues. Trimming at V came to 5 bases and at J to 7 bases, leaving 8 bases not matched to a gene. CDR1 is SGHTA, CDR2 FQGNSA, per germline. The CDR3 here is CASSPRQGGNIQYF. Here the CDR3 DNA reads TGTGCCAGCAGCCCACGACAGGGTGGGAACATTCAGTACTTC.

V gene TRBV7-2 combines with J gene TRBJ1-2, with TRBD1 identical over 8 bases. Germline V gene sequence: CDR1 SGHTA, CDR2 FQGNSA. V gave up 5 bases and J gave up 0 bases; unmatched junction bases: 8. This CDR3 is 16 amino acids long. Here the CDR3 DNA reads TGTGCCAGCAGCCTGTTCGGGACAGGAGCTAACTATGGCTACACCTTC. Encoded protein: CASSLFGTGANYGYTF.

This clone was seen a few times. The chain recombines TRBV29-1 with TRBJ1-2; D perhaps matches TRBD1 (5 bases). The CDR3 contains 13 residues. The germline gives CDR1 SQVTM, CDR2 ANQGSEA. V gave up 0 bases and J gave up 8 bases, with 13 bases separating them. The CDR3, as DNA: TGCAGCGTTGAAGATCAGGCGGGGCTCGGCTACACCTTC. Protein sequence: CSVEDQAGLGYTF.

This rearrangement joins TRBV30 to TRBJ2-3; D is perhaps TRBD1 (6 bases). CDR1 GTSNPN and CDR2 SVGIG come from the germline V gene (reference sequence). Trimming stripped 7 bases from V and 4 bases from J, with 15 bases between. The CDR3 extends over 13 amino acids. The CDR3 nucleotides are TGTGCCTCCCTAATCAGGGGTCCAGATACGCAGTATTTT. Its translation: CASLIRGPDTQYF.

The sample holds one count of this clone. V usage is TRBV12-5 and J usage is TRBJ1-2; D is ambiguous. Trimming took off 5 bases at V and 6 bases at J, with 13 bases between the two ends. Per the germline V gene, CDR1 is LGHNT and CDR2 is FRNRAP. CDR3 length: 13 amino acids. The CDR3 protein is CASGPPWNDGYTF. CDR3 nucleotide sequence: TGTGCTAGTGGTCCGCCCTGGAACGATGGCTACACCTTC.

This rearrangement joins TRBV4-1 to TRBJ2-7; D is unresolved. Trimming stripped 1 base from V and 3 bases from J, with 7 bases between. Germline V gene lookup returns CDR1 MGHRA and CDR2 YSYEKL. This CDR3 spans 13 amino acids. As DNA, the CDR3 is TGCGCCAGCAGCCAAGCCTTCTACTACGAGCAGTACTTC. Translated: CASSQAFYYEQYF.

This chain uses TRBV30 with TRBJ2-7, with D tentatively TRBD2 (7 bases). V was shortened by 2 bases and J by 0 bases, with 11 bases between the two germline ends. From germline, CDR1 is GTSNPN and CDR2 SVGIG (reference sequence). This CDR3 contains 14 residues. The CDR3 coding sequence is TGTGCCTGGAGTAGGGCGGGGGCCTCCTACGAGCAGTACTTC. This gives the protein CAWSRAGASYEQYF.

The table lists this clone with a few counts. The chain couples TRBV10-3 to TRBJ1-1; the match to TRBD1 covers 8 bases. The germline gives CDR1 ENHRY, CDR2 SYGVKD. The CDR3 is 14 residues long. Trimming cost V 2 bases and J 6 bases; bases outside gene matches: 5. CDR3 sequence (DNA): TGTGCCATCAGTGAGCAACAGGGGGGCGCTGAAGCTTTCTTT. Translating it yields CAISEQQGGAEAFF.

This chain connects TRBV5-1 to TRBJ2-4, with TRBD1 matching over 8 bases. The germline V gene encodes CDR1 SGHRS and CDR2 YFSETQ. The CDR3 is 16 residues long. J was trimmed by 1 base and V by 3 bases; bases with no gene match: 6. CDR3 nucleotides: TGCGCCAGCAGCTCGACAGGGGTCGCGGCCAAAAACATTCAGTACTTC. Translation: CASSSTGVAAKNIQYF.

This chain uses TRBV5-1 with TRBJ2-7; D uncertain. V shed 0 bases and J shed 3 bases, with 13 bases lying between them. Looked up from germline, CDR1 is SGHRS and CDR2 is YFSETQ. This CDR3 comprises 15 residues. The CDR3 bases are TGCGCCAGCAGCTTGGGGCAACACCAGGACTACGAGCAGTACTTC. This gives the protein CASSLGQHQDYEQYF.

V gene TRBV29-1 combines with J gene TRBJ2-1; D possibly corresponds to TRBD1 (7 bases). The CDR3 is 15 amino acids. The V gene's germline CDR1 is SQVTM and CDR2 ANQGSEA. Trimming cost V 2 bases and J 0 bases, with 11 bases left between them. The CDR3 spells CSVEQGGVSYNEQFF. CDR3 in DNA: TGCAGCGTTGAACAGGGGGGTGTCTCCTACAATGAGCAGTTCTTC.

This clone has just a few counts. The chain is built from TRBV29-1 and TRBJ1-2, with D maybe TRBD1 (5 bases). The CDR3 runs 10 residues. The germline CDR1 and CDR2 sequences are SQVTM and ANQGSEA. The V end lost 4 bases, the J end lost 8 bases, and 8 bases lay between the germline ends. This CDR3 is CSVAGPGYTF. The CDR3 nucleotides read TGCAGCGTTGCAGGGCCCGGCTACACCTTC.

The chain uses TRBV5-6 and TRBJ1-2; TRBD1 aligns across 10 bases. This CDR3 has 15 amino acids. CDR1 is SGHDT and CDR2 is YYEEEE in the germline V gene. J gave up 3 bases and V 3 bases, and 5 bases lay outside the gene matches. CDR3 protein: CASSSTGTGDYGYTF. The CDR3 bases are TGTGCCAGCAGCTCCACCGGGACAGGGGACTATGGCTACACCTTC.

A single count supports this clone. V and J are TRBV7-2 and TRBJ2-3; possible D gene TRBD2, 6 bases. V was pared by 4 bases and J by 4 bases, with 15 bases between. The germline V gene has CDR1 SGHTA and CDR2 FQGNSA. The length of the CDR3 is 15 residues. CDR3 sequence (DNA): TGTGCCAGCAGCTATAATCCGGGGGTGGCAGATACGCAGTATTTT. It codes for CASSYNPGVADTQYF.

The V call is TRBV19, the J call TRBJ2-4, with TRBD2 matching over 7 bases. Germline V gives CDR1 LNHDA, CDR2 SQIVND (reference sequence). The CDR3 is made up of 14 amino acids. Trimming cost V 6 bases and J 6 bases; bases outside gene matches: 8. The CDR3 protein is CASRTTPGGNIQYF. CDR3 in DNA: TGTGCCAGTAGGACAACCCCGGGAGGAAACATTCAGTACTTC.

The genes are TRBV29-1 and TRBJ1-1; the D is unclear. Germline CDR1 is SQVTM and CDR2 is ANQGSEA. Deletions cut 2 bases from V and 0 bases from J, with 16 bases between. The CDR3 spans 16 residues. The CDR3 is CSVEKRVAALNTEAFF. CDR3 nucleotide sequence: TGCAGCGTTGAAAAAAGGGTAGCAGCGCTGAACACTGAAGCTTTCTTT.

This clone was seen only a few times. This sequence joins TRBV2 and TRBJ1-6; no reliable D call. The CDR3 length is 14 residues. The V end was cut by 4 bases, the J end by 9 bases, with 13 bases between. Germline V gives CDR1 SNHLY, CDR2 FYNNEI. CDR3 protein: CASSVESRSSPLHF. Here the CDR3 DNA reads TGTGCCAGCAGTGTGGAAAGCCGGAGTTCACCCCTCCACTTT.

The chain is built from TRBV6-1 and TRBJ2-7; 7 bases are shared with TRBD1. Germline CDR1 and CDR2: MNHNS and SASEGT. The CDR3 has 15 amino acids. V was pared by 6 bases and J by 0 bases, with 8 bases of the junction left unmatched. CDR3 coding DNA: TGTGCCAGCAGGCCAGACAGGGCGAGCTCCTACGAGCAGTACTTC. Encoded protein: CASRPDRASSYEQYF.

The gene calls are TRBV7-9 and TRBJ2-1; no definite D call. Germline V gives CDR1 SEHNR, CDR2 FQNEAQ (reference sequence). Between the trimmed V and J ends, which lost 2 bases and 3 bases, there was a span of 8 bases. The CDR3 contains 14 residues. The CDR3 sequence: CASSLPKGYNEQFF. The DNA of the CDR3 is TGTGCCAGCAGCTTACCCAAGGGCTACAATGAGCAGTTCTTC.

The chain carries TRBV7-2 and TRBJ1-5; D not resolved. The CDR3 has 14 residues. Germline assignment: CDR1 SGHTA and CDR2 FQGNSA. V was shortened by 2 bases and J by 3 bases, with 8 bases between the two germline ends. CDR3 coding DNA: TGTGCCAGCAGCTTACGACCATTCAATCAGCCCCAGCATTTT. Amino acid sequence: CASSLRPFNQPQHF.

Worth noting for this clone: This sample also contains other DNA sequences that code for the same CDR3. The gene calls are TRBV2 and TRBJ2-6, with TRBD1 as a possible D gene (5 bases). The V end was cut by 3 bases, the J end by 4 bases, with 7 bases between. The CDR3 sequence is 14 residues long. The germline CDR1 and CDR2 sequences are SNHLY and FYNNEI. The CDR3 loop reads CASSDRAGANVLTF. The CDR3 DNA reads TGTGCCAGCAGTGACAGGGCGGGGGCCAACGTCCTGACTTTC.

This rearrangement joins TRBV15 to TRBJ1-6; tentative D call: TRBD1 (6 bases). The CDR3 consists of 13 residues. V was cut by 6 bases and J by 7 bases, with 10 bases left in between. CDR1 and CDR2 (germline): LNHNV, YYDKDF (reference sequence). The chain's CDR3 is CATSRGRNSPLHF. The CDR3 DNA is TGTGCCACCAGTCGGGGGCGGAATTCACCCCTCCACTTT.

The rearrangement links TRBV6-1 to TRBJ2-3; 11 nucleotides agree with TRBD2. This CDR3 is 15 amino acids long. V dropped 6 bases and J dropped 1; count of bases not matched to a gene: 3. The V gene's germline CDR1 is MNHNS and CDR2 SASEGT. CDR3 loop: CASRATSGGTDTQYF. CDR3 nucleotides: TGTGCCAGCAGGGCGACTAGCGGGGGCACAGATACGCAGTATTTT.